The rows below give T cell receptor beta chains drawn from one sample of a study of T-cell memory formation after mild COVID-19. One entry per CDR3 protein results from TCRdb running MiXCR on the 5' RACE reads. The profile shows fewer than 600,000 distinct CDR3 sequences, less than 25% of them singletons. The sample taken for sequencing was PBMCs or a T cell subset sorted from them (not recorded which). Receptors were obtained from an adult woman who had mild COVID-19 (a few samples of this study predate the infection). Cell type and time point are not known. Both conserved end residues are part of each CDR3. The D gene is left open where the match is weak. Clone size appears in some rows only: once, few, many, or a class for an expanded clone.

J,D,size,V,length,CDR3,DNA
TRBJ2-1,TRBD1,NA,TRBV27,14,CASRGQGLGNEQFF,TGTGCCAGCAGAGGACAGGGTCTGGGGAATGAGCAGTTCTTC
TRBJ2-3,NA,NA,TRBV20-1,16,CSARDRGIRVGDTQYF,TGCAGTGCTAGAGATAGGGGAATCAGGGTGGGAGATACGCAGTATTTT
TRBJ1-5,NA,few,TRBV12-3/TRBV12-4,13,CASSFEAREPQHF,TGTGCCAGCAGTTTCGAGGCTCGGGAGCCCCAGCATTTT
TRBJ2-5,NA,NA,TRBV14,15,CASSQDTSRRETQYF,TGTGCCAGCAGCCAAGATACCTCCCGGAGGGAGACCCAGTACTTC
TRBJ2-3,TRBD2,many,TRBV11-3,16,CASSASLTSVSDTQYF,TGTGCCAGCAGCGCCTCCCTGACTAGCGTATCGGATACGCAGTATTTT
TRBJ1-2,TRBD1,NA,TRBV7-3,14,CASSLVAGGNGYTF,TGTGCCAGCAGCTTAGTAGCAGGGGGCAATGGCTACACCTTC
TRBJ1-6,NA,few,TRBV4-1,15,CASSDTDPLIHPLHF,TGCGCCAGCAGTGATACAGATCCTTTAATTCACCCCCTCCACTTT
TRBJ2-5,NA,NA,TRBV6-2/TRBV6-3,14,CASSSMSLVETQYF,TGTGCCAGCAGTTCTATGAGTCTGGTCGAGACCCAGTACTTC
TRBJ1-1,NA,many,TRBV20-1,13,CSASGHPNTEAFF,TGCAGTGCTTCGGGACATCCGAACACTGAAGCTTTCTTT
TRBJ1-2,NA,NA,TRBV11-2,14,CASSLEVATWGYTF,TGTGCCAGCAGCTTAGAGGTAGCCACCTGGGGCTACACCTTC
TRBJ2-1,NA,NA,TRBV20-1,15,CSANVGGGSYNEQFF,TGCAGTGCTAACGTGGGTGGTGGCTCCTACAATGAGCAGTTCTTC
TRBJ2-3,NA,NA,TRBV2,13,CASSEDVRYTQYF,TGTGCCAGCAGTGAAGACGTTCGGTATACGCAGTATTTT
TRBJ2-7,TRBD1,NA,TRBV7-9,15,CASSYSRDRGYEQYF,TGTGCCAGCAGCTACAGCCGGGACAGGGGGTACGAGCAGTACTTC
TRBJ2-1,NA,NA,TRBV20-1,12,CSATQDGNEQFF,TGCAGTGCTACTCAGGACGGGAATGAGCAGTTCTTC
TRBJ2-3,TRBD2,few,TRBV7-2,17,CASSLDVAGAFTDTQYF,TGTGCCAGCAGCTTAGACGTAGCGGGGGCCTTCACAGATACGCAGTATTTT
TRBJ2-2,NA,NA,TRBV20-1,14,CSAQDRGYTGELFF,TGCAGTGCCCAGGACCGGGGATACACCGGGGAGCTGTTTTTT
TRBJ2-7,NA,NA,TRBV7-9,15,CASSFDSAGSYEQYF,TGTGCCAGCAGCTTTGATTCGGCAGGCAGCTACGAGCAGTACTTC
TRBJ1-2,NA,NA,TRBV5-1,15,CASSPRVQIESGYTF,TGCGCCAGCAGCCCCCGGGTCCAGATAGAGAGTGGCTACACCTTC
TRBJ2-3,NA,few,TRBV12-3/TRBV12-4,15,CASSLGQTFQDTQYF,TGTGCCAGCAGTTTGGGGCAGACGTTTCAAGATACGCAGTATTTT
TRBJ2-3,NA,many,TRBV7-6,14,CASSLALGADTQYF,TGTGCCAGCAGCTTAGCGCTGGGGGCGGATACGCAGTATTTT
TRBJ2-4,NA,NA,TRBV2,11,CASSEANIQYF,TGTGCCAGCAGTGAAGCGAACATTCAGTACTTC
TRBJ1-1,NA,once,TRBV18,14,CASSLIMGDTEAFF,TGTGCCAGCTCTCTTATTATGGGGGATACTGAAGCTTTCTTT
TRBJ2-3,TRBD2,once,TRBV10-3,14,CATGTSGSIDTQYF,TGTGCCACCGGGACTAGCGGGTCCATAGATACGCAGTATTTT
TRBJ2-1,TRBD2,few,TRBV30,15,CAWSVRGVSYNEQFF,TGTGCCTGGAGTGTACGGGGGGTCAGTTACAATGAGCAGTTCTTC
TRBJ1-2,NA,many,TRBV7-2,11,CASRSNIRYTF,TGTGCCAGCAGATCCAATATACGCTACACCTTC
TRBJ2-7,TRBD2,NA,TRBV27,14,CASRGLAGVPEQYF,TGTGCCAGCAGGGGACTAGCGGGAGTTCCCGAGCAGTACTTC
TRBJ2-7,NA,few,TRBV2,11,CASSEGHEQYF,TGTGCCAGCAGTGAAGGCCACGAGCAGTACTTC
TRBJ1-3,TRBD1,NA,TRBV7-2,18,CASSSRTGGDGSGNTIYF,TGTGCCAGCAGCTCTCGGACAGGGGGGGATGGCTCTGGAAACACCATATATTTT
TRBJ1-1,NA,NA,TRBV20-1,12,CSAREGFTEAFF,TGCAGTGCTAGAGAAGGTTTCACTGAAGCTTTCTTT
TRBJ2-5,NA,NA,TRBV5-1,14,CASSYYSGGETQYF,TGCGCCAGCAGCTATTACTCAGGGGGGGAGACCCAGTACTTC
TRBJ2-7,NA,NA,TRBV20-1,11,CSAGGAYEQYF,TGCAGTGCGGGCGGCGCCTACGAGCAGTACTTC
TRBJ1-2,TRBD1,few,TRBV7-9,12,CASSGQGSGYTF,TGTGCCAGCAGCGGACAGGGGAGTGGCTACACCTTC
TRBJ2-3,NA,few,TRBV7-2,15,CASSPWGVSTDTQYF,TGTGCCAGCAGCCCGTGGGGAGTTAGCACAGATACGCAGTATTTT
TRBJ2-7,NA,NA,TRBV9,15,CASSVAAGRPYEQYF,TGTGCCAGCAGCGTAGCGGCCGGAAGACCCTACGAGCAGTACTTC
TRBJ1-2,TRBD1,NA,TRBV6-5,16,CASSQLQGAEDYGYTF,TGTGCCAGCAGCCAACTCCAGGGGGCTGAGGACTATGGCTACACCTTC
TRBJ2-3,NA,many,TRBV7-3,15,CASSLDGGRTDTQYF,TGTGCCAGCAGCTTGGATGGGGGGCGCACAGATACGCAGTATTTT
TRBJ2-7,NA,few,TRBV19,13,CASASGSSYEQYF,TGTGCCAGTGCCTCAGGGAGCTCCTACGAGCAGTACTTC
TRBJ2-1,NA,few,TRBV7-3,13,CASSPGSTNEQFF,TGTGCCAGCAGCCCTGGTTCGACCAATGAGCAGTTCTTC
TRBJ2-3,TRBD1,few,TRBV18,16,CASSPLRTGGTDTQYF,TGTGCCAGCTCACCACTCCGGACAGGGGGTACAGATACGCAGTATTTT